These T cell receptor beta chains were read from a single sample in a study of T cell responses to AZD1222 COVID-19 vaccine. Profiled with immunoSEQ multiplex PCR; TCRdb holds only in-frame clones, not every one. The table has 53,000 or so clones, about 88% seen once. Source: peripheral blood, taken on day 0 of AZD1222 vaccination. The receptors shown here come from an adult in good health. Each CDR3 is given with its conserved first and last residue. D genes are given only for firm matches. Not all rows give a size; the values are once, few, many and, for expanded clones, a class.

clone size	V gene	D gene	J gene	CDR3 DNA	CDR3 protein
NA	TRBV19	NA	TRBJ1-5	TGTGCCAGTAGTACCGCGGACCGACCGTTGGGCAATCAGCCCCAGCATTTT	CASSTADRPLGNQPQHF
NA	TRBV3-1/TRBV3-2	TRBD2	TRBJ2-1	TGTGCCAGCAGCCTCCCCGAAGGACTAGCGGGAGCCGAGCAGTTCTTC	CASSLPEGLAGAEQFF
NA	TRBV6-1	NA	TRBJ1-5	TGTGCCAGCAGTGAATCGCCCAATCAGCCCCAGCATTTT	CASSESPNQPQHF
NA	TRBV5-4	TRBD2	TRBJ2-1	TGTGCCAGCAGTCAAGCGGGAGTAATTAGGAATGAGCAGTTCTTC	CASSQAGVIRNEQFF
few	TRBV11-2	NA	TRBJ1-2	TGTGCCAGCAGCTTAGATAAGGCCTCCTATGGCTACACCTTC	CASSLDKASYGYTF
NA	TRBV13	NA	TRBJ1-1	TGTGCCAGCAGCTTTAGGCTACTCGTTACCGGGACACTGAACACTGAAGCTTTCTTT	CASSFRLLVTGTLNTEAFF
NA	TRBV20-1	NA	TRBJ1-2	TGCAGTGCTAGTACTACAGGGTCCTATGGCTACACCTTC	CSASTTGSYGYTF
NA	TRBV9	NA	TRBJ2-7	TGTGCCAGCAGCGTAGTACCAGGGACCTACGAGCAGTACTTC	CASSVVPGTYEQYF
NA	TRBV2	TRBD1	TRBJ2-7	TGTGCCAGCAGCCAGAACCCGGACAGGGAATACGAGCAGTACTTC	CASSQNPDREYEQYF
NA	TRBV11-3	NA	TRBJ1-6	TGTGCCAGCAGCTTAGGCAGGGGAGATTCACCCCTCCACTTT	CASSLGRGDSPLHF
NA	TRBV15	TRBD2	TRBJ2-1	TGTGCCACCAGCAGAGATCGGCTAGCGGGAATAAGCGAGCAGTTCTTC	CATSRDRLAGISEQFF
NA	TRBV28	TRBD1	TRBJ1-2	TGTGCCAGCCTGCCGGGACAGAGAAGCGGGGGCTACACCTTC	CASLPGQRSGGYTF
NA	TRBV29-1	NA	TRBJ1-1	TGCAGCGTTGCCTCCGGTATGAACACTGAAGCTTTCTTT	CSVASGMNTEAFF
once	TRBV27	NA	TRBJ2-1	TGTGCCAGCAAGAGACAGTATTACAATGAGCAGTTCTTC	CASKRQYYNEQFF
NA	TRBV7-2	TRBD2	TRBJ2-3	TGTGCCAGCAGCTCCCTTAGCGGGGGTTCCACAGATACGCAGTATTTT	CASSSLSGGSTDTQYF
NA	TRBV7-2	TRBD2	TRBJ2-1	TGTGCCAGCAGCCCGTCTCGAGGGGCTAGCGGACGCTTCTACAATGAGCAGTTCTTC	CASSPSRGASGRFYNEQFF
NA	TRBV4-1	TRBD2	TRBJ2-5	TGCGCCAGCAGCAATGGACTAGCGGGAGGTAACCAAGAGACCCAGTACTTC	CASSNGLAGGNQETQYF
NA	TRBV6-5	NA	TRBJ1-6	TGTGCCAGCAGTTACGTACAAAGCTCCTATAATTCACCCCTCCACTTT	CASSYVQSSYNSPLHF
NA	TRBV29-1	NA	TRBJ2-7	TGCAGCGTTGCGTCCGGGACGGGATCCTACGAGCAGTACTTC	CSVASGTGSYEQYF
NA	TRBV7-9	NA	TRBJ2-7	TGTGCCAGCAGCTCCGGTCCCAACGGGGGCGACGAGCAGTACTTC	CASSSGPNGGDEQYF
NA	TRBV2	NA	TRBJ2-5	TGTGCCAGCAGTGAAGGTGGGAGAGAGACCCAGTACTTC	CASSEGGRETQYF
once	TRBV29-1	NA	TRBJ1-5	TGCAGCGTGGGGGACTCGCTTAGCAATCAGCCCCAGCATTTT	CSVGDSLSNQPQHF